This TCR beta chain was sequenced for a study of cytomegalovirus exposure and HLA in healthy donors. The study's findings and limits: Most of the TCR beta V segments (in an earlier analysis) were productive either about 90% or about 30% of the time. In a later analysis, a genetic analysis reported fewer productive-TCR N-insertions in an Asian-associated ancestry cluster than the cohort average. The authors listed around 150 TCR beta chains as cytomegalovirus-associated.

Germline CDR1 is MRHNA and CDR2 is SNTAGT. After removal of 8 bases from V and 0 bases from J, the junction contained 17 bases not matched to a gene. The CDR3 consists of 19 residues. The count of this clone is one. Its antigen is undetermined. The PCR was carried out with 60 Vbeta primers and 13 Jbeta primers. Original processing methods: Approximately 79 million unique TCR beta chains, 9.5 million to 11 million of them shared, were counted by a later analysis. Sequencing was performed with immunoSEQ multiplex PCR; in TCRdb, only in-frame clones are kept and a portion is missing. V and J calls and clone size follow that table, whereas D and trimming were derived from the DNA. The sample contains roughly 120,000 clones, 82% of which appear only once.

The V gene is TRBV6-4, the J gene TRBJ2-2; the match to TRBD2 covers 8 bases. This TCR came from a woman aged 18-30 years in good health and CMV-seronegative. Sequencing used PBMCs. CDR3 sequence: CASPPSERGPTSNTGELFF. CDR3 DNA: TGTGCCAGCCCGCCTTCCGAGCGGGGGCCTACCTCGAACACCGGGGAGCTGTTTTTT.